This paragraph reports one T cell receptor (beta chain). The sample is drawn from a study of blood T cell repertoires in COVID-19. TCRdb's table, derived via immunoSEQ multiplex PCR, lists solely in-frame clones and lacks some. The table lists a few hundred thousand clones, less than 90% of them singletons. There are 15 residues in the CDR3. Trimming stripped 8 bases from V and 0 bases from J, with 14 bases between. Germline CDR1 and CDR2: LNHDA and SQIVND (reference sequence). The TCR was taken from a woman aged 45-65 years with acute or convalescent COVID-19. This chain links TRBV19 with TRBJ1-3, with TRBD1 as a possible D gene (5 bases). The sequenced sample was peripheral blood. The CDR3, as DNA: TGTGCCAGTGAGGACAAAATCATCTCTGGAAACACCATATATTTT. It specifies CASEDKIISGNTIYF.